The text below deals with one TCR beta chain. Researchers sorted participants into cohorts using their self-reported clinical history. The V gene lost 1 base and the J gene lost 5 bases, with 18 bases spanning the gap. Germline-derived CDR1 and CDR2 are LGHDT and YNNKEL (reference sequence). This CDR3 contains 16 residues. This sample is part of a study of blood T cell repertoires in COVID-19. Study-level background: Collection of acute and convalescent COVID-19 samples took place in the United States, Italy and Spain. The analysed material was cDNA or gDNA that came from T cells, B-cell-depleted T cells, or PBMCs.

Per the study methods: How many nucleated cells were present was estimated from reference gene primer amplification. Data came from immunoSEQ multiplex PCR; TCRdb stores just in-frame clones and leaves some out. Clone size and the V and J calls come from that table; the DNA yielded D and trimming. This sample has roughly 240,000 clones, with around 88% found just once. Material: PBMCs or T cells enriched from blood (not recorded which). The TCR comes from a woman aged 40 to 50 with acute COVID-19. The chain carries TRBV3-1 (or the pseudogene TRBV3-2) and TRBJ2-7; D is unclear. The CDR3 coding sequence is TGTGCCAGCAGCCAAGCTACGGTCCTTACCATCCACGAGCAGTACTTC. Its protein is CASSQATVLTIHEQYF.